A selection of T cell receptor beta chains follows, all from one sample in a study of blood T cell repertoires in COVID-19. Method: immunoSEQ multiplex PCR; TCRdb's copy keeps in-frame clones and lacks some. The sample has some 140,000 clones; 88% are singletons. The specimen sequenced was peripheral blood. These receptors were obtained from a man between 65 and 80 years old with active COVID-19. Each CDR3 is given with its conserved first and last residue. The order of the fields is D gene, clone size, J gene, V gene, CDR3 protein, CDR3 DNA. D genes are given only for firm matches. Clone size is given for some rows only: seen once, a few or many times, or a class if the clone is expanded.

D: TRBD1; size: -; J: TRBJ1-3; V: TRBV27; CDR3: CASWGRATGGGNTIYF; DNA: TGTGCCAGCTGGGGGAGGGCAACAGGGGGCGGAAACACCATATATTTT
D: -; size: -; J: TRBJ2-1; V: TRBV6-5; CDR3: CASRMDFLNEQFF; DNA: TGTGCCAGCAGGATGGACTTTCTCAATGAGCAGTTCTTC
D: TRBD1; size: -; J: TRBJ2-3; V: TRBV6-5; CDR3: CASRSGTGGTDTQYF; DNA: TGTGCCAGCAGATCCGGGACAGGGGGCACAGATACGCAGTATTTT
D: -; size: -; J: TRBJ2-5; V: TRBV7-8; CDR3: CASSLVTVQETQYF; DNA: TGTGCCAGCAGCTTAGTAACGGTACAAGAGACCCAGTACTTC
D: TRBD1; size: -; J: TRBJ1-5; V: TRBV19; CDR3: CASSQTGSGNQPQHF; DNA: TGTGCCAGTAGCCAGACAGGGAGTGGGAATCAGCCCCAGCATTTT
D: TRBD2; size: -; J: TRBJ2-7; V: TRBV5-1; CDR3: CASSPRGKGGTSYEQYF; DNA: TGCGCCAGCAGCCCAAGAGGTAAGGGAGGGACTTCCTACGAGCAGTACTTC
D: -; size: -; J: TRBJ2-2; V: TRBV9; CDR3: CASSGTQGTGELFF; DNA: TGTGCCAGCAGCGGGACCCAGGGGACCGGGGAGCTGTTTTTT
D: -; size: once; J: TRBJ1-3; V: TRBV5-5; CDR3: CASSLEKGSGNTIYF; DNA: TGTGCCAGCAGCTTGGAAAAGGGGTCTGGAAACACCATATATTTT
D: TRBD2; size: -; J: TRBJ2-7; V: TRBV19; CDR3: CASSIRREVAHEQYF; DNA: TGTGCCAGTAGTATAAGGCGGGAGGTTGCCCACGAGCAGTACTTC
D: -; size: few; J: TRBJ1-5; V: TRBV7-9; CDR3: CASSALGQPQHF; DNA: TGTGCCAGCAGCGCCCTCGGTCAGCCCCAGCATTTT
D: -; size: -; J: TRBJ2-1; V: TRBV5-5; CDR3: CASSFLTSYNEQFF; DNA: TGTGCCAGCAGTTTCCTGACTAGTTATAATGAGCAGTTCTTC